This T cell receptor (beta chain) was recovered during a study of T cell changes during pregnancy in multiple sclerosis. Clones were read by immunoSEQ multiplex PCR, and TCRdb kept only the in-frame ones, dropping some. Among 20,000 to 25,000 clones listed, under 90% were seen once. The V gene's germline CDR1 is LNHDA and CDR2 SQIVND (reference sequence). This CDR3 is built from 14 residues. V lost 9 bases and J lost 2, with 16 bases in between. The clonotype was recovered from a female donor with multiple sclerosis, enrolled in a pregnancy study. The chain carries TRBV19 and TRBJ1-1, with D possibly being TRBD1 (5 bases). The sample in question was CD8+ T cells from peripheral blood mononuclear cells, obtained before pregnancy. Here the CDR3 reads CASALGGINTEAFF. The CDR3 coding sequence is TGTGCCAGCGCCTTGGGGGGAATCAACACTGAAGCTTTCTTT.